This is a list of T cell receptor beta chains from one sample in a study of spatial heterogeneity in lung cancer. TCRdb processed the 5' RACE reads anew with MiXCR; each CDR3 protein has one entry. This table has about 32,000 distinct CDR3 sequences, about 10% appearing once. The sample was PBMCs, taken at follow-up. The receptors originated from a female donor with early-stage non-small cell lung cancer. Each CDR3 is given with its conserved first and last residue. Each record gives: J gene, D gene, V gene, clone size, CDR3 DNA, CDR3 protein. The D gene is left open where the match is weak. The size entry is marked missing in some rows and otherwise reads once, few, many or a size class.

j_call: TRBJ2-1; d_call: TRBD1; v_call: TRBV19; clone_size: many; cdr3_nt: TGTGCCAGTAGTGGATCCGGGACAGTCTACAATGAGCAGTTCTTC; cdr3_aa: CASSGSGTVYNEQFF
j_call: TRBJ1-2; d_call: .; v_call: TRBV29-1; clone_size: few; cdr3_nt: TGCAGCGTTAGGGGGGAAGGAAACTATGGCTACACCTTC; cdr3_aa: CSVRGEGNYGYTF
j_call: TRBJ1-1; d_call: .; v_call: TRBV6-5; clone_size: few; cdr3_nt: TGTGCCAGCAGTTACCTTGGAGGGGCCAACACTGAAGCTTTCTTT; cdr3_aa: CASSYLGGANTEAFF
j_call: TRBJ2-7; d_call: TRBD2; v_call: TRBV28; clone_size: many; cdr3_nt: TGTGCCAGCAGTTTCGGGAGGGGACCCTACGAGCAGTACTTC; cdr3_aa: CASSFGRGPYEQYF
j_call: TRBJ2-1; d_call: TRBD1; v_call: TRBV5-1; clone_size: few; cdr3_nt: TGCGCCAGCAGCCCGGGACAGGGATCCTACAATGAGCAGTTCTTC; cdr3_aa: CASSPGQGSYNEQFF
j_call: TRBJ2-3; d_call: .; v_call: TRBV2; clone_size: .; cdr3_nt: TGTGCCAGCAGTGAAAGACTCCCCACAGATACGCAGTATTTT; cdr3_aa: CASSERLPTDTQYF
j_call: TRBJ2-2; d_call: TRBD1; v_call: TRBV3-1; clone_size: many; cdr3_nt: TGTGCCAGCAGCCAACACAGGGGAAAGAACACCGGGGAGCTGTTTTTT; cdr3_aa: CASSQHRGKNTGELFF
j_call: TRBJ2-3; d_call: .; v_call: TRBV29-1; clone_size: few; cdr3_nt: TGCAGCGTCGACTTCGTAGTGGGAGATACGCAGTATTTT; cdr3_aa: CSVDFVVGDTQYF
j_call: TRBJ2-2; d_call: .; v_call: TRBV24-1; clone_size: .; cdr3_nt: TGTGCCACCAGTAAGCTAAACACCGGGGAGCTGTTTTTT; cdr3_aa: CATSKLNTGELFF
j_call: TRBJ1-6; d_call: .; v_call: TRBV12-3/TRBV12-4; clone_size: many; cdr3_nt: TGTGCCAGCAGCAAGGGGTTGAGGAATAATTCACCCCTCCACTTT; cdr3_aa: CASSKGLRNNSPLHF
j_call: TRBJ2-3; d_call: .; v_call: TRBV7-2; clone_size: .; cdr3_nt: TGTGCCAGCAGCCCCACCCGGGCTGCAGATACGCAGTATTTT; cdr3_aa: CASSPTRAADTQYF
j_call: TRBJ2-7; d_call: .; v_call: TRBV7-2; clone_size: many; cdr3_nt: TGTGCCAGCAGCCGCCGGGACCGATCGGGAGAGCAGTACTTC; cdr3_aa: CASSRRDRSGEQYF
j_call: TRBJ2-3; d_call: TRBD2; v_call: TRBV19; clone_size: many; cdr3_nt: TGTGCCAGTAAAGATAAGCGGGGGACTGGAAATACGCAGTATTTT; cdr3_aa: CASKDKRGTGNTQYF
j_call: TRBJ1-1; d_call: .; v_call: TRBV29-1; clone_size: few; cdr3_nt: TGCAGCGCCCACCGGGGGGGGACTGAAGCTTTCTTT; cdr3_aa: CSAHRGGTEAFF
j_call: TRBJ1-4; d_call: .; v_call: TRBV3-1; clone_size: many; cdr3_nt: TGTGCCAGCAGCCAAGTTGGGACGGCAGAAAAACTGTTTTTT; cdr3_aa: CASSQVGTAEKLFF
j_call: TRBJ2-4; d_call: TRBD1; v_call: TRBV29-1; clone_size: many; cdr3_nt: TGCAGCGTGGAGACAGGGGGAAACATTCAGTACTTC; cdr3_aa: CSVETGGNIQYF
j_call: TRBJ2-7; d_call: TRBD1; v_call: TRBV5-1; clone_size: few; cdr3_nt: TGCGCCAGCAGCTGGGACAGCTCCTACGAGCAGTACTTC; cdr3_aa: CASSWDSSYEQYF
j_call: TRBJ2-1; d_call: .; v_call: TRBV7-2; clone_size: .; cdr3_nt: TGTGCCAGCAGCTTAGGGCCCCTCGACAATGAGCAGTTCTTC; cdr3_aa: CASSLGPLDNEQFF
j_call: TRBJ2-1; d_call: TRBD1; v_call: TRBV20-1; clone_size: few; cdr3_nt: TGCAGTGCTAGTCCCTCACGGGGAAGGGGGCGCCCCGACGAGCAGTTCTTC; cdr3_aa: CSASPSRGRGRPDEQFF
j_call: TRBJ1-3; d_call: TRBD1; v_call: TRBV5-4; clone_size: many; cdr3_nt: TGTGCCAGCAGCTTGGGCCCAGGGGGCTCTGGAAACACCATATATTTT; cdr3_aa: CASSLGPGGSGNTIYF
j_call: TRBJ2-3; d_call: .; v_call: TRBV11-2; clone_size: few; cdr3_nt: TGTGCCAGCAGCTCCCTTCGTGGCAGGGGAACAGATACGCAGTATTTT; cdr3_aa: CASSSLRGRGTDTQYF
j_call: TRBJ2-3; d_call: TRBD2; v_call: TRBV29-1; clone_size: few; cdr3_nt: TGCAGCGTTGAGCCGCGGGGGGTAAGCACAGATACGCAGTATTTT; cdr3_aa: CSVEPRGVSTDTQYF
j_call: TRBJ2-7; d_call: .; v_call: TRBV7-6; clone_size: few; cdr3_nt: TGTGCCAGCAGCCGCCCCGGGGACGAGCAGTACTTC; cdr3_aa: CASSRPGDEQYF
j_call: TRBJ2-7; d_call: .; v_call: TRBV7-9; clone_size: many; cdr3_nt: TGTGCCAGCAGCTTAGGGACATGGGTATCCTACGAGCAGTACTTC; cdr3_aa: CASSLGTWVSYEQYF
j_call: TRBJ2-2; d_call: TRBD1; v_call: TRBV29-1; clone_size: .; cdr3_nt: TGCAGCGGGGACAGTTCAACCGGGGAGCTGTTTTTT; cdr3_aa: CSGDSSTGELFF
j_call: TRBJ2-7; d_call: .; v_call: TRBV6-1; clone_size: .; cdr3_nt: TGTGCCAGCAGTGTGGGGGGCCTCTCCTACGAGCAGTACTTC; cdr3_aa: CASSVGGLSYEQYF
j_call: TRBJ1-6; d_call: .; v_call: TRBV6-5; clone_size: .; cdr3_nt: TGTGCCAGCAGACGCGACAGAATCGAATATAATTCATCCCTCCACTTT; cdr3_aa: CASRRDRIEYNSSLHF
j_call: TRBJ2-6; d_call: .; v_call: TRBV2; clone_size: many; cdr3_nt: TGTGCCAGCAGCCCCCGGGTAGGGCCTGGGGCCAACGTCCTGACTTTC; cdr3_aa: CASSPRVGPGANVLTF
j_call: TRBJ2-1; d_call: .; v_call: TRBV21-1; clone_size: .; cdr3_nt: TGTGCCAGCATCCTCTGGAATGAGCAGTTCTTC; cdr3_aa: CASILWNEQFF
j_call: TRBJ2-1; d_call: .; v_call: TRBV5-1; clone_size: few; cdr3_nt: TGCGCCAGCAGGGCCGAAGACAATGAGCAGTTCTTC; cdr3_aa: CASRAEDNEQFF
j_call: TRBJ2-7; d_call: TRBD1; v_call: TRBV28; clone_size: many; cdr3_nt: TGTGCCAGCAGTCCTACTCCGGCGACAGGGGAGTCCTACGAGCAGTACTTC; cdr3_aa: CASSPTPATGESYEQYF
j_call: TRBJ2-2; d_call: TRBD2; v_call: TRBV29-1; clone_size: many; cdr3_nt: TGCAGCGTTGTTGGGGGGGCGAACACCGGGGAGCTGTTTTTT; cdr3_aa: CSVVGGANTGELFF
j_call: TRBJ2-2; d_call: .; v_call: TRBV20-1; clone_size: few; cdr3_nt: TGCAGTGCCCTGCCCGGGAGGAACACCGGGGAGCTGTTTTTT; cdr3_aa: CSALPGRNTGELFF
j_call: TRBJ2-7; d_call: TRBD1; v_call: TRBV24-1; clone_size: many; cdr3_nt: TGTGCCACCAGTGATACCGGGACAGGGGTTCTCTCCGAGCAGTACTTC; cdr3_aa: CATSDTGTGVLSEQYF
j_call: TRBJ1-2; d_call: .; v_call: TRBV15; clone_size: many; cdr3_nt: TGTGCCACCAGCGGGAACGCCAACTCAGCCCCTCAAGGCTACACCTTC; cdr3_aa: CATSGNANSAPQGYTF
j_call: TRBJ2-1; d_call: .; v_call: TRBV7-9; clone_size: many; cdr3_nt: TGTGCCAGCAGCCCGCCTTTTCGTATCGGCAATGAGCAGTTCTTC; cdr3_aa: CASSPPFRIGNEQFF
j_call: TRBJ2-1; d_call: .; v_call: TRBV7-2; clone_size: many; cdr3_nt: TGTGCCAGCAGCTCCGGGAACCCGCCGCAAGATGAGCAGTTCTTC; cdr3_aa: CASSSGNPPQDEQFF
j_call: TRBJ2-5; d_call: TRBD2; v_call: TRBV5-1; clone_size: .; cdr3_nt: TGCGCCAGCAGCTTTCCCACTAGCGGGGTTCGGGAGACCCAGTACTTC; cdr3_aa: CASSFPTSGVRETQYF
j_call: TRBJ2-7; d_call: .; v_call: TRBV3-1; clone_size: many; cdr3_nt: TGTGCCAGCAGCCGGGGCACACTGGAGCAGTACTTC; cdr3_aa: CASSRGTLEQYF
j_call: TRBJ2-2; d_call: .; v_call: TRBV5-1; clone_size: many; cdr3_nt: TGCGCCAGCACCCAAGGGTTGCCCGGGGAGCTGTTTTTT; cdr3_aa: CASTQGLPGELFF
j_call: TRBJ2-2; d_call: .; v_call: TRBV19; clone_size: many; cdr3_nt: TGTGCCAGTAGTATTTCCCCGGAATTCGGGGAGCTGTTTTTT; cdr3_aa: CASSISPEFGELFF
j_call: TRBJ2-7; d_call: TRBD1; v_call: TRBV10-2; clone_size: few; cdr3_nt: TGCGCCACCGGAGGACAGGCAGTTTTCTACGAGCAGTACTTC; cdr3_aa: CATGGQAVFYEQYF
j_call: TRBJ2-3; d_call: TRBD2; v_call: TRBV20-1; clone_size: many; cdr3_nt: TGCAGTGCTAGAATCCTAGCGGGGGGAGCCACTAGCACAGATACGCAGTATTTT; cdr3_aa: CSARILAGGATSTDTQYF
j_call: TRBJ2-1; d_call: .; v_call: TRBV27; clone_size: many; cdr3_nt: TGTGCCAGCAGTTTGGTGCAGGACAATGAGCAGTTCTTC; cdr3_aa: CASSLVQDNEQFF
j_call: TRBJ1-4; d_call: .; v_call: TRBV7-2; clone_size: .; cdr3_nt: TGTGCCAGCAGCTTAATGGCTAATGAAAAACTGTTTTTT; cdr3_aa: CASSLMANEKLFF
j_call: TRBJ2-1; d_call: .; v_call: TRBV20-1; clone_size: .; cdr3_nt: TGCAGTGCTAGAGATTGGACATATAACAATGAGCAGTTCTTC; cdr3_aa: CSARDWTYNNEQFF
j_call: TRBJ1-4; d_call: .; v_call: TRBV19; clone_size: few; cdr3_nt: TGTGCCAGTAGTAACTTATGGGAGATTAATGAAAAACTGTTTTTT; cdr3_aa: CASSNLWEINEKLFF
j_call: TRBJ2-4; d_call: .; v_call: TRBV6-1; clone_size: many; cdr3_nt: TGTGCCAGCAGTGAAGGGTACGTGGATCAGTACTTC; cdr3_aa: CASSEGYVDQYF
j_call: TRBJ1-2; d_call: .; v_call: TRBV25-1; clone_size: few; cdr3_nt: TGTGCCAGCGGCCAAGGCGACTATGGCTACACCTTC; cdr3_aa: CASGQGDYGYTF
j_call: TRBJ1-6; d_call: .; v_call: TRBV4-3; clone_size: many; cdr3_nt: TGCGCCAGCAGCCAAGATCCCTATTCACCCCTCCACTTT; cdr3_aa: CASSQDPYSPLHF
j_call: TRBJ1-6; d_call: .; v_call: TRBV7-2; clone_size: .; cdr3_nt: TGTGCCAGCAGCTTAGAGGGGTTGACGGGGGATTCACCCCTCCACTTT; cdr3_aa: CASSLEGLTGDSPLHF
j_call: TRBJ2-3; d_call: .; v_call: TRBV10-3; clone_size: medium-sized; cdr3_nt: TGTGCCATCAGTGAGCCCCAGGGACTGGGGACTAGCACAGATACGCAGTATTTT; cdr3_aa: CAISEPQGLGTSTDTQYF
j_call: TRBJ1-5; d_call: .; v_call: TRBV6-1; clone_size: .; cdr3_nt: TGTGCCAGCAGTGAACCCAGAATTCAGCCCCAGCATTTT; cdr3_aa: CASSEPRIQPQHF
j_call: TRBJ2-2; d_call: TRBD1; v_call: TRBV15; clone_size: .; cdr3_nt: TGTGCCACCAGCAGAGAATCGACAGGGACCACCGGGGAGCTGTTTTTT; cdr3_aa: CATSRESTGTTGELFF
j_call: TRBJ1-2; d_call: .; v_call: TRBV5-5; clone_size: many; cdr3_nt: TGTGCCAGCAGCCCGGGACAAGACTATGGCTACACCTTC; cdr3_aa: CASSPGQDYGYTF
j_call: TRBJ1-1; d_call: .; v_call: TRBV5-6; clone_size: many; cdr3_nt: TGTGCCAGCAGCTCCCGGGGGACTGAAGCTTTCTTT; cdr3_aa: CASSSRGTEAFF
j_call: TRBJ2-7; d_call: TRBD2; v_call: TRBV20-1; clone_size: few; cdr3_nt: TGCAGTGCTACCCGGACTAGCGGGGAGCAGTACTTC; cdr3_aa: CSATRTSGEQYF
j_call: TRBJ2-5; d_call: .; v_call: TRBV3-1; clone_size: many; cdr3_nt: TGTGCCAGCAGCCAGGTGACTAGACAAGAGACCCAGTACTTC; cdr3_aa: CASSQVTRQETQYF
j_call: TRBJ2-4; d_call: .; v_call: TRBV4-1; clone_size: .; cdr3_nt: TGCGCCAGCAGCCAACCGCTAGCAGGGGCCAAAAACATTCAGTACTTC; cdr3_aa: CASSQPLAGAKNIQYF